This is a list of T cell receptor beta chains from one sample in a study of cytomegalovirus exposure and HLA in healthy donors. Data came from immunoSEQ multiplex PCR; TCRdb stores just in-frame clones and leaves some out. The sample shows under 200,000 clones, roughly 96% of them seen only once. The specimen sequenced was PBMCs. These receptor sequences come from a woman younger than 30 in good health and CMV-seronegative. CDR3s include the opening cysteine and the closing phenylalanine or tryptophan. A D gene is named only where the DNA matches it firmly. The listing skips clone size in some rows; elsewhere it reads once, few, many or a size class.

J,V,length,D,size,CDR3,DNA
TRBJ1-1,TRBV6-6,12,-,-,CASGAPSVQAFF,TGTGCCAGCGGAGCCCCCTCGGTTCAGGCTTTCTTT
TRBJ1-3,TRBV5-6,15,-,-,CASSLVQTTGNTIYF,TGTGCCAGCAGCTTGGTTCAGACTACTGGAAACACCATATATTTT
TRBJ2-2,TRBV4-3,15,-,-,CASSQAGSGTGELFF,TGCGCCAGCAGCCAAGCTGGGTCGGGCACCGGGGAGCTGTTTTTT
TRBJ2-7,TRBV27,16,-,-,CASSPRGPTTPHEQYF,TGTGCCAGCAGTCCCAGGGGCCCTACTACTCCCCACGAGCAGTACTTC
TRBJ2-7,TRBV27,14,TRBD1,-,CASSFDRGLYEQYF,TGTGCCAGCAGTTTTGACAGGGGGCTCTACGAGCAGTACTTC
TRBJ2-2,TRBV7-9,15,-,-,CASSFEGRGHGELFF,TGTGCCAGCAGCTTTGAGGGCAGGGGCCACGGGGAGCTGTTTTTT
TRBJ2-1,TRBV19,16,-,-,CASSIGYSRGRNEQFF,TGTGCCAGTAGTATAGGATACTCCAGGGGTCGGAATGAGCAGTTCTTC
TRBJ2-2,TRBV30,13,TRBD2,-,CAFSGGGTGELFF,TGTGCCTTTAGCGGGGGAGGCACCGGGGAGCTGTTTTTT
TRBJ2-5,TRBV27,13,TRBD2,-,CASRGLAGPGPHF,TGTGCCAGCAGGGGACTAGCGGGGCCAGGCCCTCACTTC
TRBJ1-2,TRBV7-9,13,-,-,CASSQTGRVGYTF,TGTGCCAGCAGCCAAACGGGCAGGGTTGGCTACACCTTC
TRBJ2-7,TRBV7-2,15,TRBD2,-,CASSLRGGGDLEQYF,TGTGCCAGCAGCTTAAGGGGCGGGGGGGATTTGGAGCAGTACTTC
TRBJ1-2,TRBV10-1,16,-,-,CASSESGPEGNYGYTF,TGCGCCAGCAGTGAGTCAGGGCCGGAGGGAAACTATGGCTACACCTTC
TRBJ2-5,TRBV27,15,TRBD1,-,CASRPWDSRSETQYF,TGTGCCAGCAGGCCCTGGGACAGCCGTTCCGAGACCCAGTACTTC
TRBJ1-2,TRBV6-1,10,-,-,CASSVRSYTF,TGTGCCAGCAGTGTTCGGTCCTACACCTTC
TRBJ2-5,TRBV29-1,13,-,-,CSSEGGTQETQYF,TGCAGCTCGGAGGGGGGGACCCAAGAGACCCAGTACTTC
TRBJ2-5,TRBV18,20,-,-,CASSQLPGPSPTPAGETQYF,TGTGCCAGCTCACAACTACCGGGACCCTCACCCACCCCCGCGGGGGAGACCCAGTACTTC
TRBJ2-5,TRBV18,15,-,-,CASSPGYGVQETQYF,TGTGCCAGCTCACCGGGATACGGGGTTCAAGAGACCCAGTACTTC
TRBJ1-5,TRBV7-8,14,TRBD1,few,CASSLQGGNQPQHF,TGTGCCAGCAGCCTGCAGGGGGGTAATCAGCCCCAGCATTTT